This T cell receptor (beta chain) was recorded in a study of cytomegalovirus exposure and HLA in healthy donors. The CDR3 sequence is 14 residues long. Looked up from germline, CDR1 is MNHNS and CDR2 is SASEGT. The PCR was carried out with 60 Vbeta primers and 13 Jbeta primers. TCRdb's copy holds only in-frame clones and misses some; the assay was immunoSEQ multiplex PCR. The sample contains about 160,000 clones, roughly 80% of which appear only once. Of note for this clone: One end of the junction fails to match germline, which may point to a read error.

The sequence was collected from a woman between 45 and 60 years old in good health and CMV-seronegative. The chain carries TRBV6-1 and TRBJ1-5; unclear D gene. The sample comprised PBMCs. As DNA, the CDR3 is TGTGCCAGCAGTGAAGCTCGAAGCAACCAGCCCCAGCATTTT. Protein sequence: CASSEARSNQPQHF.